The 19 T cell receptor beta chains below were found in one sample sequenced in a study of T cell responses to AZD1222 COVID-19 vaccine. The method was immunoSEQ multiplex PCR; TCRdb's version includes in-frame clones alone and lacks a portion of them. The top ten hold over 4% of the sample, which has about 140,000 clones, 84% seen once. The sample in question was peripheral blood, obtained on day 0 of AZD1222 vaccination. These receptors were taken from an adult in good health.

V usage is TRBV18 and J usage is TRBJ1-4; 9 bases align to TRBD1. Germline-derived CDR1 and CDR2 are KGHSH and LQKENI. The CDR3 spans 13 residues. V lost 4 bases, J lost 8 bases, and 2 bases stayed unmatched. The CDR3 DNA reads TGTGCCAGCTCACGGGACAGGGACGAAAAACTGTTTTTT. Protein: CASSRDRDEKLFF.

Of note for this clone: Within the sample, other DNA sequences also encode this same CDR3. Here the CDR3 DNA reads TGTGCCAGCAGCGCCGGGACAGCAGGAAACACCATATATTTT. The encoded protein is CASSAGTAGNTIYF. The J gene is TRBJ1-3, the V gene TRBV9; the match to TRBD1 covers 7 bases. The V segment lost 3 bases and the J segment 4 bases; nucleotides outside the gene matches: 4. Germline CDR1 and CDR2: SGDLS and YYNGEE. This CDR3 is built from 14 residues.

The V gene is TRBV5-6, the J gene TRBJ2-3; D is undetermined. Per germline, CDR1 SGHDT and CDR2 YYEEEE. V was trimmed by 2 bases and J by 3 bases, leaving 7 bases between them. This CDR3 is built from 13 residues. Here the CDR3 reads CASSFERTDTQYF. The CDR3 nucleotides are TGTGCCAGCAGCTTTGAGAGAACAGATACGCAGTATTTT.

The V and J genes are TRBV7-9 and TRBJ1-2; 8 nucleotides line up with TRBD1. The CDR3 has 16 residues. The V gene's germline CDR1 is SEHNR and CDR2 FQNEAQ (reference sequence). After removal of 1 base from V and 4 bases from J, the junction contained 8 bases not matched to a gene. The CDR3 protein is CASSLDSLGTGYGYTF. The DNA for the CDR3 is TGTGCCAGCAGCTTAGACTCCCTAGGGACAGGCTATGGCTACACCTTC. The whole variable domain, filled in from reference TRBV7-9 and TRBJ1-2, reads DTGVSQNPRHKITKRGQNVTFRCDPISEHNRLYWYRQTLGQGPEFLTYFQNEAQLEKSRLLSDRFSAERPKGSFSTLEIQRTEQGDSAMYLCASSLDSLGTGYGYTFGSGTRLTVV.

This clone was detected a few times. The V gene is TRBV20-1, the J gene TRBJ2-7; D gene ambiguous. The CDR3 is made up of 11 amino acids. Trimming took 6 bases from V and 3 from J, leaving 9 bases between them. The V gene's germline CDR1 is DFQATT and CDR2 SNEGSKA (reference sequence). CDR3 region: CSARTGYEQYF. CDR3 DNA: TGCAGTGCCAGGACGGGCTACGAGCAGTACTTC.

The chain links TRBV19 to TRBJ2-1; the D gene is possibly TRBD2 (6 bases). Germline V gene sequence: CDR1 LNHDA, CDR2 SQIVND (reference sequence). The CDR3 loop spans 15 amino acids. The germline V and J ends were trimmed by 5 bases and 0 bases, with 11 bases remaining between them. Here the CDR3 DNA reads TGTGCCAGTAGTGACCGGGAGAGCTCCTACAATGAGCAGTTCTTC. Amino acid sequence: CASSDRESSYNEQFF.

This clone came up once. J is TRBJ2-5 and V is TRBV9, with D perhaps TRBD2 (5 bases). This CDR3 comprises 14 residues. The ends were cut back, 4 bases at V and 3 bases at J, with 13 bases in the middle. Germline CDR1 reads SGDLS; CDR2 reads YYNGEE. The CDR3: CASSPTSKEETQYF. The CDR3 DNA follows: TGTGCCAGCAGCCCCACTAGTAAGGAAGAGACCCAGTACTTC.

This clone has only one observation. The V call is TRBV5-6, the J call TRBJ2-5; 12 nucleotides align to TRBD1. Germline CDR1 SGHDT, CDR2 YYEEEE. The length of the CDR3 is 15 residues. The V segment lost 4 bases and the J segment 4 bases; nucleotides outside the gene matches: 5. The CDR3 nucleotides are TGTGCCAGCAGCGAAGGGACAGGGGGCGGAGAGACCCAGTACTTC. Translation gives CASSEGTGGGETQYF. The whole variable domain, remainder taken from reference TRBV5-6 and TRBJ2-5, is DAGVTQSPTHLIKTRGQQVTLRCSPKSGHDTVSWYQQALGQGPQFIFQYYEEEERQRGNFPDRFSGHQFPNYSSELNVNALLLGDSALYLCASSEGTGGGETQYFGPGTRLLVL.

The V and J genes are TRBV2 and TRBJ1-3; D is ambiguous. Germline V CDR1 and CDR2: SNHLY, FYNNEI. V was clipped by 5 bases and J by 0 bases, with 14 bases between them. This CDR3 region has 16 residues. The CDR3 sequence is CASSPPDAYSGNTIYF. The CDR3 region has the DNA TGTGCCAGCAGTCCACCCGATGCCTACTCTGGAAACACCATATATTTT.

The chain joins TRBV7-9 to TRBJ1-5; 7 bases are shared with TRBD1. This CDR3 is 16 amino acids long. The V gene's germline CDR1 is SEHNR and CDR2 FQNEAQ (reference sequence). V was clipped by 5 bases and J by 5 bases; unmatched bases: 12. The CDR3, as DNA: TGTGCCAGCAGCCCAGAAGGGGACAGAACTTATCAGCCCCAGCATTTT. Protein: CASSPEGDRTYQPQHF.

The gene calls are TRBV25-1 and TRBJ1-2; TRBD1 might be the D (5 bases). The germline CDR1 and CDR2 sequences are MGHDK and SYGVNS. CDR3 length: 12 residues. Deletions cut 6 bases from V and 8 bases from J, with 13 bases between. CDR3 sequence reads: CASSLGAEGYTF. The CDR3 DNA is TGTGCCAGCAGCTTAGGGGCTGAGGGCTACACCTTC.

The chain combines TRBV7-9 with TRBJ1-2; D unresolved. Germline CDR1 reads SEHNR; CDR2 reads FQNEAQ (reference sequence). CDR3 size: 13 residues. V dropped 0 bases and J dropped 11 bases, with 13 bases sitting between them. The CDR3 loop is CASSLASPRPYTF. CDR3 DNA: TGTGCCAGCAGCTTAGCGTCACCCAGGCCATACACCTTC.

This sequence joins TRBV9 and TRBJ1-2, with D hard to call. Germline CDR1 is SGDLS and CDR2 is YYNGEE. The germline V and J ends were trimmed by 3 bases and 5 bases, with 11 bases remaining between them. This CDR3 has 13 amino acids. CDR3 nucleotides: TGTGCCAGCAGCGAGTCAGACGAGTATGGCTACACCTTC. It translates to CASSESDEYGYTF.

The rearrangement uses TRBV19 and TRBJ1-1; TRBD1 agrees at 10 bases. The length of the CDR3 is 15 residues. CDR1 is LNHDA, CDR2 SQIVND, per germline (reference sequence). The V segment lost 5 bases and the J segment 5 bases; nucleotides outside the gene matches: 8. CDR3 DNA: TGTGCCAGTAGTCCCCGGGACAGGGGACTTACTGAAGCTTTCTTT. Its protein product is CASSPRDRGLTEAFF.

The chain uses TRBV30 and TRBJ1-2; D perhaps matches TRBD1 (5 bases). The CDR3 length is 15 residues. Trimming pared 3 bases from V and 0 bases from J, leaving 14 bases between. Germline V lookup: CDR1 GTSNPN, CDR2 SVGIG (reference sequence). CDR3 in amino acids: CAWSVVTVANYGYTF. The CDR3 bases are TGTGCCTGGAGCGTGGTGACAGTGGCTAACTATGGCTACACCTTC. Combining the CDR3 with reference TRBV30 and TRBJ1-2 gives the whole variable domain SQTIHQWPATLVQPVGSPLSLECTVEGTSNPNLYWYRQAAGRGLQLLFYSVGIGQISSEVPQNLSASRPQDRQFILSSKKLLLSDSGFYLCAWSVVTVANYGYTFGSGTRLTVV.

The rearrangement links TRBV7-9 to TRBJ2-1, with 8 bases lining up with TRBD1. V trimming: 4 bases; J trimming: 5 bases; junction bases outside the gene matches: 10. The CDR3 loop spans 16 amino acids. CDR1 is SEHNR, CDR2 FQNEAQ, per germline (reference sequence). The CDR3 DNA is TGTGCCAGCAGCTCCCGACAGGGGCAAGGGGACAATGAGCAGTTCTTC. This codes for CASSSRQGQGDNEQFF.

The DNA for the CDR3 is TGCACCGCGGCCAGCTCTGGAAACACCATATATTTT. It is translated as CTAASSGNTIYF. V and J are TRBV29-1 and TRBJ1-3; D is uncertain. This CDR3 comprises 12 residues. CDR1 and CDR2 (germline): SQVTM, ANQGSEA. Variable domain in full (rest from reference TRBV29-1 and TRBJ1-3): SAVISQKPSRDICQRGTSLTIQCQVDSQVTMMFWYRQQPGQSLTLIATANQGSEATYESGFVIDKFPISRPNLTFSTLTVSNMSPEDSSIYLCTAASSGNTIYFGEGSWLTVV.

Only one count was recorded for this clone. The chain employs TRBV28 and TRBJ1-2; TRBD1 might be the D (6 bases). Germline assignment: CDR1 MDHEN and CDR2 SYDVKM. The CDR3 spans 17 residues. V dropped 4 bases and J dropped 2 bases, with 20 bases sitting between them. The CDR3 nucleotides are TGTGCCAGCAGTTCAGACAGGCCTACTAAATTGAACTATGGCTACACCTTC. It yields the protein CASSSDRPTKLNYGYTF.

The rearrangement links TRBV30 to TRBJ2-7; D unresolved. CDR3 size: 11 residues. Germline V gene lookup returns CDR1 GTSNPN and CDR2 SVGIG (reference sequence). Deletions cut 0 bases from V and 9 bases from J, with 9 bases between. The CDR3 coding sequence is TGTGCCTGGAGTGTACAAGTAAGGCAGTACTTC. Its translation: CAWSVQVRQYF. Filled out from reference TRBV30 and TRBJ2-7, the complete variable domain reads SQTIHQWPATLVQPVGSPLSLECTVEGTSNPNLYWYRQAAGRGLQLLFYSVGIGQISSEVPQNLSASRPQDRQFILSSKKLLLSDSGFYLCAWSVQVRQYFGPGTRLTVT.